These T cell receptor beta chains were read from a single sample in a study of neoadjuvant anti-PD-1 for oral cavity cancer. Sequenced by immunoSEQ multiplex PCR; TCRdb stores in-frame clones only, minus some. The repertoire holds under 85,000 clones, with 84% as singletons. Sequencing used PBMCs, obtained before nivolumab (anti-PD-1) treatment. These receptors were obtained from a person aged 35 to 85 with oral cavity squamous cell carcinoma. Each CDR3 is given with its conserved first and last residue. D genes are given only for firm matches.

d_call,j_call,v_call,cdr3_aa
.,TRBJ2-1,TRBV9,CASSVSSGSYNEQFF
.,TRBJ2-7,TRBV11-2,CASSPVSGRGGEQYF
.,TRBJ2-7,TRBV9,CASSVGSGGTYEQYF
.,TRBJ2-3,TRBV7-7,CASSLDLTDTQYF
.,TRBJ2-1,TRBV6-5,CASSSKVGEQFF
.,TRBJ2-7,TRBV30,CAYRGVNYEQYF
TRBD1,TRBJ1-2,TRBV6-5,CASRDRTGNYGYTF
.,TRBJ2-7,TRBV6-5,CASSAAYEQYF
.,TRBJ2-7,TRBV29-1,CSVETGFYEQYF
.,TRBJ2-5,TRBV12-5,CASARGHRETQYF
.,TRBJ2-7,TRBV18,CASSPGPTYEQYF
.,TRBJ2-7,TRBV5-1,CASSSGSGPSYEQYF
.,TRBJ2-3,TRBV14,CASSLALTDTQYF
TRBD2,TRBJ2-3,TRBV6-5,CASSSLAGGTDTQYF
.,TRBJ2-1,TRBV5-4,CASSLGTSNEQFF
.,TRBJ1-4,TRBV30,CAWSAGSGGSGEKLFF
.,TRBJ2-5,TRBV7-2,CASSPEVAETQYF
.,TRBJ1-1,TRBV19,CASSMPGQNMNTEAFF
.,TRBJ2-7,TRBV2,CASSEVDSSYHGSYEQYF
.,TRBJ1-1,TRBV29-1,CSVEDTNTEAFF
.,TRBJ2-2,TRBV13,CASSPARGVTGELFF
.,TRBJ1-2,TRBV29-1,CSVTSFEDRSHGYTF
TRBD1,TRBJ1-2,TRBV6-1,CASSVSTGGGYTF
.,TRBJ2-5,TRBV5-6,CASSPGVWRTSQETQYF
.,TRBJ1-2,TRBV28,CASSLLGPDSYTF
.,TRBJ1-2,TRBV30,CALFTGSYGYTF
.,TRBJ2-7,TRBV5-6,CASAGTSSFEQYF
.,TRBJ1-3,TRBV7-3,CASSLTPGAGNTIYF